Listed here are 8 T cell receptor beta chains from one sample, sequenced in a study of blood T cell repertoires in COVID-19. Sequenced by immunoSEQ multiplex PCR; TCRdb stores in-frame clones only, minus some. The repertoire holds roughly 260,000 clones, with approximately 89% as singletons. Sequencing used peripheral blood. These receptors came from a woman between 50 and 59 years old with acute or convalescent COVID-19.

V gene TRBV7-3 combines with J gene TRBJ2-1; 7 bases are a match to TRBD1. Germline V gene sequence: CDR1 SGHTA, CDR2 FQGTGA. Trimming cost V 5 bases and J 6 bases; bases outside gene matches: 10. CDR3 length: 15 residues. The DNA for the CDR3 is TGTGCCAGCAGCCTAGACAGGGTCCTTCCCAATGAGCAGTTCTTC. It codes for CASSLDRVLPNEQFF.

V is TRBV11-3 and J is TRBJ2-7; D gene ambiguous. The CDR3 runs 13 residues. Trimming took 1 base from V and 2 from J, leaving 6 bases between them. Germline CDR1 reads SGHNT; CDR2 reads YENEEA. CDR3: CASSLGPTYEQYF. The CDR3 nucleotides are TGTGCCAGCAGCTTAGGTCCAACCTACGAGCAGTACTTC.

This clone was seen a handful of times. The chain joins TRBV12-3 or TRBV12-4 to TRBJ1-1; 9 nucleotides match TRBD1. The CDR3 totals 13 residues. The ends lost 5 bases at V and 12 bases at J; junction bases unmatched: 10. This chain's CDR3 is CASSPNRGQVTFF. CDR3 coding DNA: TGTGCCAGCAGTCCCAACAGGGGGCAAGTAACTTTCTTT.

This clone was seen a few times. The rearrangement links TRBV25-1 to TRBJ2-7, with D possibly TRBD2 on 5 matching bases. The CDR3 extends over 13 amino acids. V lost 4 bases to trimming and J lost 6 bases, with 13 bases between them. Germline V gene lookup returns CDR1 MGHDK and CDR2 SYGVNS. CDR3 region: CASSAHSRGEQYF. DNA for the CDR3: TGTGCCAGCAGTGCACACAGCCGGGGCGAGCAGTACTTC.

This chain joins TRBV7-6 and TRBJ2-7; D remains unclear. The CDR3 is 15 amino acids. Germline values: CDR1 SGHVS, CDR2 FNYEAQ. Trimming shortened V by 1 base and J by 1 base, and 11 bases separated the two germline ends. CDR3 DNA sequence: TGTGCCAGCAGCTTAGGCTCCGGCGGATCCTACGAGCAGTACTTC. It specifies CASSLGSGGSYEQYF.

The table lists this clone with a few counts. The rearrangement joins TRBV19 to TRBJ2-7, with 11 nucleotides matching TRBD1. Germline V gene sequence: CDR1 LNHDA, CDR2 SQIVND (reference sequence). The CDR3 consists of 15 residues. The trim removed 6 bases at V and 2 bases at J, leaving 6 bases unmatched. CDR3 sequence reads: CASSQGQGATYEQYF. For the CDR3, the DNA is TGTGCCAGTAGCCAAGGACAGGGGGCAACCTACGAGCAGTACTTC.

The CDR3 DNA sequence: TGTGCCTGGGCCGGGGACAGGGGATATGGCTACACCTTC. Translating it yields CAWAGDRGYGYTF. The rearrangement joins TRBV30 to TRBJ1-2, with 10 bases matching TRBD1. V shed 5 bases, J shed 5 bases, and the junction held 5 bases outside the gene matches. CDR3 length: 13 amino acids. The germline V gene encodes CDR1 GTSNPN and CDR2 SVGIG (reference sequence).

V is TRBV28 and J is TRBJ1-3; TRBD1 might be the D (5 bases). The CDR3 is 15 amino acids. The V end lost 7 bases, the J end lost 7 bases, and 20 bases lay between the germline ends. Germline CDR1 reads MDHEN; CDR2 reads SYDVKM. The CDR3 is CASTNSGGSKNTIYF. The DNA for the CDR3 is TGTGCCAGCACCAATTCCGGGGGTTCTAAGAACACCATATATTTT. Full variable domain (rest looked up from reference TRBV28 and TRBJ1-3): DVKVTQSSRYLVKRTGEKVFLECVQDMDHENMFWYRQDPGLGLRLIYFSYDVKMKEKGDIPEGYSVSREKKERFSLILESASTNQTSMYLCASTNSGGSKNTIYFGEGSWLTVV.